A selection of T cell receptor beta chains follows, all from one sample in a study of blood T cell repertoires in COVID-19. Assay used: immunoSEQ multiplex PCR; TCRdb lists only in-frame clones, some missing. Of under 400,000 clones listed, 90% are singletons. Sequenced material: peripheral blood. The receptors originated from a woman in her twenties or thirties with COVID-19, enrolled during active disease. Each CDR3 is given with its conserved first and last residue. The order of the fields is CDR3 protein, CDR3 DNA, clone size, V gene, D gene, J gene, CDR3 length. A D gene is named only where the DNA matches it firmly. Size tells how often a clone was seen (once, few, many) or the class of an expanded clone, and some rows leave it out.

CDR3 protein: CASSSLRSYGYTF; CDR3 DNA: TGTGCCAGTAGTAGCCTCCGGTCCTATGGCTACACCTTC; clone size: -; V gene: TRBV19; D gene: -; J gene: TRBJ1-2; CDR3 length: 13
CDR3 protein: CASSYDDRNGPLHF; CDR3 DNA: TGTGCCAGCAGTTACGATGACAGAAACGGGCCCCTCCACTTT; clone size: -; V gene: TRBV6-6; D gene: -; J gene: TRBJ1-6; CDR3 length: 14
CDR3 protein: CSAVGQYGYTF; CDR3 DNA: TGCAGTGCTGTAGGACAGTATGGCTACACCTTC; clone size: once; V gene: TRBV20-1; D gene: -; J gene: TRBJ1-2; CDR3 length: 11
CDR3 protein: CASSQGVGAFF; CDR3 DNA: TGTGCCAGCAGCCAGGGGGTCGGAGCTTTCTTT; clone size: -; V gene: TRBV6-2/TRBV6-3; D gene: TRBD1; J gene: TRBJ1-1; CDR3 length: 11
CDR3 protein: CASSRRGWGLAGMGGNEQFF; CDR3 DNA: TGTGCCAGCAGCCGCAGAGGGTGGGGACTAGCGGGAATGGGGGGCAATGAGCAGTTCTTC; clone size: -; V gene: TRBV3-1/TRBV3-2; D gene: TRBD2; J gene: TRBJ2-1; CDR3 length: 20
CDR3 protein: CASSVAGTSGDTQYF; CDR3 DNA: TGTGCCAGCAGCGTAGCCGGGACTAGCGGAGATACGCAGTATTTT; clone size: -; V gene: TRBV9; D gene: TRBD2; J gene: TRBJ2-3; CDR3 length: 15
CDR3 protein: CASSLGGQGGIHEQYF; CDR3 DNA: TGCGCCAGCAGCTTGGGTGGACAGGGCGGCATCCACGAGCAGTACTTC; clone size: -; V gene: TRBV5-1; D gene: TRBD1; J gene: TRBJ2-7; CDR3 length: 16
CDR3 protein: CASSLATLLEDGINQPQHF; CDR3 DNA: TGTGCCAGCAGCTTAGCCACCCTCCTGGAGGACGGGATAAATCAGCCCCAGCATTTT; clone size: -; V gene: TRBV7-8; D gene: -; J gene: TRBJ1-5; CDR3 length: 19
CDR3 protein: CASSSVPRVAQFF; CDR3 DNA: TGTGCCAGCAGCTCGGTCCCGAGGGTTGCGCAGTTCTTC; clone size: once; V gene: TRBV7-9; D gene: -; J gene: TRBJ2-1; CDR3 length: 13
CDR3 protein: CASRTSGSYNNEQFF; CDR3 DNA: TGTGCCAGTAGGACTAGCGGGAGCTACAACAATGAGCAGTTCTTC; clone size: -; V gene: TRBV19; D gene: TRBD2; J gene: TRBJ2-1; CDR3 length: 15
CDR3 protein: CASSPTGSNQPQHF; CDR3 DNA: TGTGCCAGCAGCCCTACAGGGAGCAATCAGCCCCAGCATTTT; clone size: few; V gene: TRBV11-2; D gene: -; J gene: TRBJ1-5; CDR3 length: 14
CDR3 protein: CASSLSGSVLGYF; CDR3 DNA: TGTGCCAGCAGTTTATCCGGGAGTGTATTAGGGTATTTT; clone size: -; V gene: TRBV27; D gene: -; J gene: TRBJ2-3; CDR3 length: 13
CDR3 protein: CASSLVSWTGGILSGANVLTF; CDR3 DNA: TGCGCCAGCAGCTTGGTGTCGTGGACAGGGGGGATCCTCTCTGGGGCCAACGTCCTGACTTTC; clone size: -; V gene: TRBV5-1; D gene: TRBD1; J gene: TRBJ2-6; CDR3 length: 21
CDR3 protein: CASSPQELAGFNEQYF; CDR3 DNA: TGCGCCAGCAGCCCACAGGAACTAGCGGGATTCAACGAGCAGTACTTC; clone size: -; V gene: TRBV4-1; D gene: TRBD2; J gene: TRBJ2-7; CDR3 length: 16
CDR3 protein: CASSSGGLAALSSYEQYF; CDR3 DNA: TGCGCCAGCAGCTCTGGAGGACTAGCGGCCCTGAGCTCCTACGAGCAGTACTTC; clone size: -; V gene: TRBV5-1; D gene: TRBD2; J gene: TRBJ2-7; CDR3 length: 18
CDR3 protein: CASSLTSGNDYEQYF; CDR3 DNA: TGTGCCAGCAGTCTTACTAGCGGTAATGACTACGAGCAGTACTTC; clone size: -; V gene: TRBV7-2; D gene: TRBD2; J gene: TRBJ2-7; CDR3 length: 15
CDR3 protein: CASSLAREKETQYF; CDR3 DNA: TGTGCCAGCAGCTTGGCCAGGGAAAAAGAGACCCAGTACTTC; clone size: -; V gene: TRBV5-4; D gene: -; J gene: TRBJ2-5; CDR3 length: 14
CDR3 protein: CASSPGERYGYTF; CDR3 DNA: TGTGCCAGCAGCCCAGGGGAACGCTATGGCTACACCTTC; clone size: -; V gene: TRBV7-2; D gene: -; J gene: TRBJ1-2; CDR3 length: 13
CDR3 protein: CASSFSPQWGQVHTEAFF; CDR3 DNA: TGTGCCAGCAGCTTTAGCCCCCAGTGGGGACAGGTTCACACTGAAGCTTTCTTT; clone size: -; V gene: TRBV7-9; D gene: TRBD1; J gene: TRBJ1-1; CDR3 length: 18
CDR3 protein: CSVGGGADTEAFF; CDR3 DNA: TGCAGCGTTGGAGGGGGCGCGGACACTGAAGCTTTCTTT; clone size: -; V gene: TRBV29-1; D gene: TRBD1; J gene: TRBJ1-1; CDR3 length: 13
CDR3 protein: CASSVGQFREQYF; CDR3 DNA: TGTGCCAGTAGTGTCGGACAGTTCAGGGAGCAGTACTTC; clone size: -; V gene: TRBV19; D gene: -; J gene: TRBJ2-7; CDR3 length: 13
CDR3 protein: CASSPTATSYEQYF; CDR3 DNA: TGTGCCAGCTCACCGACAGCTACCTCCTACGAGCAGTACTTC; clone size: -; V gene: TRBV18; D gene: -; J gene: TRBJ2-7; CDR3 length: 14
CDR3 protein: CASSWRAADTQYF; CDR3 DNA: TGTGCCAGCAGTTGGAGGGCGGCAGATACGCAGTATTTT; clone size: -; V gene: TRBV12-3/TRBV12-4; D gene: -; J gene: TRBJ2-3; CDR3 length: 13
CDR3 protein: CASSVGQLDQPQHF; CDR3 DNA: TGTGCCAGCAGCGTTGGACAGTTAGATCAGCCCCAGCATTTT; clone size: -; V gene: TRBV9; D gene: -; J gene: TRBJ1-5; CDR3 length: 14
CDR3 protein: CASSSLSISNTEAFF; CDR3 DNA: TGTGCCAGCAGCTCACTTTCCATATCGAACACTGAAGCTTTCTTT; clone size: -; V gene: TRBV5-4; D gene: -; J gene: TRBJ1-1; CDR3 length: 15
CDR3 protein: CASSLTGGGPNTGELFF; CDR3 DNA: TGTGCCAGCAGCTTAACTGGCGGGGGACCTAACACCGGGGAGCTGTTTTTT; clone size: -; V gene: TRBV7-3; D gene: TRBD2; J gene: TRBJ2-2; CDR3 length: 17
CDR3 protein: CASSPQSGSGQETQYF; CDR3 DNA: TGTGCCAGCAGTCCACAAAGCGGGAGCGGGCAAGAGACCCAGTACTTC; clone size: -; V gene: TRBV27; D gene: TRBD2; J gene: TRBJ2-5; CDR3 length: 16
CDR3 protein: CASSEGGVVDTIYF; CDR3 DNA: TGCGCCAGCAGTGAGGGCGGGGTCGTGGACACCATATATTTT; clone size: -; V gene: TRBV10-2; D gene: -; J gene: TRBJ1-3; CDR3 length: 14